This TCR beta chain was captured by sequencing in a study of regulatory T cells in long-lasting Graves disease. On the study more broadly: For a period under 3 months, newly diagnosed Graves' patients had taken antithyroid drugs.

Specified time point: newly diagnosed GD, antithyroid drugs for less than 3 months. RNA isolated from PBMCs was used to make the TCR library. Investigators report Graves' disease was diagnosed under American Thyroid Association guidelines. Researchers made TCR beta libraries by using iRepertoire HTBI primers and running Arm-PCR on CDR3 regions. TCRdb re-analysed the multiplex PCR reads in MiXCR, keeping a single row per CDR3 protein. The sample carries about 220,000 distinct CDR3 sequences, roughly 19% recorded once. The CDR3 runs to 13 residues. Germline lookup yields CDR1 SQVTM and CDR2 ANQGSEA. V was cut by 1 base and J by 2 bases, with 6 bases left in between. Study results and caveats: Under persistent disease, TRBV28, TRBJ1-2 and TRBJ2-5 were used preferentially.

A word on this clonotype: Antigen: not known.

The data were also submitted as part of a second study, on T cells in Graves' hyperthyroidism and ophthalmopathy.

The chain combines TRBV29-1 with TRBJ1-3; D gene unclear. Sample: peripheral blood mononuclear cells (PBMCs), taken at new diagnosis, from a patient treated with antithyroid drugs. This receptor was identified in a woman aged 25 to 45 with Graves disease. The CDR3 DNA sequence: TGCAGCGTTGAAGTCAGCGCTGGAAACACCATATATTTT. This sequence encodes CSVEVSAGNTIYF.